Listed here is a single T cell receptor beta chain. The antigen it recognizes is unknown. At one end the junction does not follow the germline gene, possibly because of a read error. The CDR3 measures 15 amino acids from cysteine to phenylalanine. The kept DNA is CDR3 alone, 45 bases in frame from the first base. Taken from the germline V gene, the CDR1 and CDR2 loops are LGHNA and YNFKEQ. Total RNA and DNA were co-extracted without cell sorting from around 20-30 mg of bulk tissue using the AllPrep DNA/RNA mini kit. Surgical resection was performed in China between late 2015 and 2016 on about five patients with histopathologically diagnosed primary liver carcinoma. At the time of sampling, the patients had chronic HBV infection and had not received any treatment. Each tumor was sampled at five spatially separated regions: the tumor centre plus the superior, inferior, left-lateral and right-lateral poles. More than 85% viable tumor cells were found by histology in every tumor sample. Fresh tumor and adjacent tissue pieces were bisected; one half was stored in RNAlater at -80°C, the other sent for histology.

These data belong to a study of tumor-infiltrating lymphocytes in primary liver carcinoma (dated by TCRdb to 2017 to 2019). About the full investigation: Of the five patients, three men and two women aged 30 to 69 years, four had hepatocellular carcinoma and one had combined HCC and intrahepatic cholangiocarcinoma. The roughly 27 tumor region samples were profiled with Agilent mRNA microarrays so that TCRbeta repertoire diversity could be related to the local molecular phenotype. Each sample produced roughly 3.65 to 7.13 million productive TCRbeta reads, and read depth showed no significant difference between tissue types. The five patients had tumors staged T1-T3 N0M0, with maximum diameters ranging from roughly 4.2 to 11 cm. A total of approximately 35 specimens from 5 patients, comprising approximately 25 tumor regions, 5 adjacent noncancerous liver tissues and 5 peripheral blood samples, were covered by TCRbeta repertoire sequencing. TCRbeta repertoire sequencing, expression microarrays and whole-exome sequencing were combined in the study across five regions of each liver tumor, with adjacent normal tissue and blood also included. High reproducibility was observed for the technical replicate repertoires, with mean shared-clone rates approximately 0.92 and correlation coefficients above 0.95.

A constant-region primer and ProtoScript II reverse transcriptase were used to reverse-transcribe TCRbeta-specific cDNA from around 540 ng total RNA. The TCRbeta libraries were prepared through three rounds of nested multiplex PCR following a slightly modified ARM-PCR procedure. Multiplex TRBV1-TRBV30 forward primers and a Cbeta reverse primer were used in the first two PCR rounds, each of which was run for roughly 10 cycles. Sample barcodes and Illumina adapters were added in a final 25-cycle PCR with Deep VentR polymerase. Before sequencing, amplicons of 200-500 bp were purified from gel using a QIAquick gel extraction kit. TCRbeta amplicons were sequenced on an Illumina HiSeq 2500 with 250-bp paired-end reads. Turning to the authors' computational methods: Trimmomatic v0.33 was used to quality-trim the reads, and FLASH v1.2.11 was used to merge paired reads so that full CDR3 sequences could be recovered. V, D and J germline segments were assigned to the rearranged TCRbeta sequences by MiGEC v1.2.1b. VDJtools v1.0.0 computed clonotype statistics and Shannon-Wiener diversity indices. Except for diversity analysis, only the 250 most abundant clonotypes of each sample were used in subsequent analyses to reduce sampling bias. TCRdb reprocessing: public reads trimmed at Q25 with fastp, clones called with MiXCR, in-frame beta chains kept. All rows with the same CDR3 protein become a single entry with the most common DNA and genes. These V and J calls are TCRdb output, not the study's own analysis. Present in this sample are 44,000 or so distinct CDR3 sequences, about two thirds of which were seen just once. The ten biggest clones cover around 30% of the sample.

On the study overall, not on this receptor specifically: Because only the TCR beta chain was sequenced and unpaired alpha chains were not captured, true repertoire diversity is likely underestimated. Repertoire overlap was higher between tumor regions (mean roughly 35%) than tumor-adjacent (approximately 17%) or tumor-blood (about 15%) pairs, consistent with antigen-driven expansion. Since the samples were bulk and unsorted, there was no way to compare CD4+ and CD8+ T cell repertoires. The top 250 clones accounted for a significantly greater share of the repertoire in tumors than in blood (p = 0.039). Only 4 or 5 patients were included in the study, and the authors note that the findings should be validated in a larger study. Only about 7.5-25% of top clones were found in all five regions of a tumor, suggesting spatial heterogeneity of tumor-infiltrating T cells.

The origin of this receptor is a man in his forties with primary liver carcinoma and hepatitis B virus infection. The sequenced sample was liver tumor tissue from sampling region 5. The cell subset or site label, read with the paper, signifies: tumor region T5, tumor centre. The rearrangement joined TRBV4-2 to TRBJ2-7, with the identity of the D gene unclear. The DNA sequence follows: TGTGCCGGCAGCCAAGACGGACCGAGCTCCTACGAGCTGTACTTC. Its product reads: CAGSQDGPSSYELYF.